A selection of T cell receptor beta chains follows, all from one sample in a study of T cell responses to AZD1222 COVID-19 vaccine. Measured with immunoSEQ multiplex PCR; TCRdb has only the in-frame clones, and not every one. The top ten hold about 6% of the sample, which has some 81,000 clones, 70% to 90% seen once. This material consisted of peripheral blood, taken 28 days after the second AZD1222 dose. The receptors here all came from an adult who received the AZD1222 COVID-19 vaccine. Each CDR3 is given with its conserved first and last residue. D genes are given only for firm matches. Clone size is not always given. Where it is, it says once, few, many or a class for expanded clones.

D | J | size | V | CDR3 | DNA
TRBD1 | TRBJ2-1 | once | TRBV3-1/TRBV3-2 | CASSQLGTGSNEQFF | TGTGCCAGCAGCCAACTGGGGACAGGGTCCAATGAGCAGTTCTTC
. | TRBJ1-6 | . | TRBV7-2 | CASSLVRAGNSPLHF | TGTGCCAGCAGCTTAGTTCGGGCAGGAAATTCACCCCTCCACTTT
. | TRBJ1-6 | . | TRBV15 | CATGFRSPLHF | TGTGCCACCGGTTTCCGTTCACCCCTCCACTTT
. | TRBJ1-3 | . | TRBV6-5 | CASSNALISGNTIYF | TGTGCCAGCAGTAATGCGCTTATCTCTGGAAACACCATATATTTT
. | TRBJ2-5 | . | TRBV7-3 | CASGRGSGETQYF | TGTGCCAGCGGCCGGGGAAGTGGAGAGACCCAGTACTTC
TRBD1 | TRBJ2-7 | once | TRBV28 | CASRGIIRDRVSEQYF | TGTGCCAGCAGGGGGATAATAAGGGACAGGGTATCCGAGCAGTACTTC
. | TRBJ2-7 | . | TRBV2 | CASNPGYEQYF | TGTGCCAGCAATCCTGGATACGAGCAGTACTTC
. | TRBJ1-1 | . | TRBV12-5 | CASGSGQMGTEAFF | TGTGCTAGTGGGTCCGGGCAAATGGGCACTGAAGCTTTCTTT
. | TRBJ2-2 | . | TRBV6-5 | CASNFLFNGELFF | TGTGCCAGCAACTTCCTGTTCAACGGGGAGCTGTTTTTT
. | TRBJ1-2 | . | TRBV7-9 | CASSSGSLGGYTF | TGTGCCAGCAGCTCGGGTTCCTTGGGGGGCTACACCTTC
. | TRBJ1-2 | . | TRBV29-1 | CSVEDGGLHYGYTF | TGCAGCGTTGAAGACGGGGGCCTCCACTATGGCTACACCTTC
. | TRBJ2-7 | few | TRBV18 | CASSPKQVSSYEQYF | TGTGCCAGCTCACCAAAACAGGTATCGTCCTACGAGCAGTACTTC
TRBD1 | TRBJ1-6 | . | TRBV7-6 | CASSLASRQGGSMDSPLHF | TGTGCCAGCAGCTTAGCGTCTAGACAGGGAGGCAGTATGGATTCACCCCTCCACTTT
TRBD1 | TRBJ1-4 | . | TRBV15 | CATSAREQGAGHNEKLFF | TGTGCCACCAGCGCCCGGGAACAGGGGGCCGGCCATAATGAAAAACTGTTTTTT
TRBD2 | TRBJ2-5 | . | TRBV3-1/TRBV3-2 | CASSATSGGMLLETQYF | TGTGCCAGCAGCGCGACTAGCGGGGGCATGCTTTTAGAGACCCAGTACTTC
. | TRBJ1-4 | . | TRBV4-2 | CASSQDNRGKKLFF | TGTGCCAGCAGCCAAGATAATAGGGGCAAGAAACTGTTTTTT
. | TRBJ1-3 | . | TRBV19 | CASTPTAILAGNTIYF | TGTGCCAGTACCCCGACGGCCATCCTTGCTGGAAACACCATATATTTT
. | TRBJ2-7 | once | TRBV5-1 | CASSPRGRETYEQYF | TGCGCCAGCAGCCCTCGGGGCAGGGAGACCTACGAGCAGTACTTC
. | TRBJ2-6 | . | TRBV5-6 | CASSFPPGTYSGANVLTF | TGTGCCAGCAGCTTCCCCCCCGGGACCTATTCTGGGGCCAACGTCCTGACTTTC
TRBD1 | TRBJ1-2 | . | TRBV4-3 | CASSPHLGQGASETYGYTF | TGCGCCAGCAGCCCCCACCTCGGACAGGGGGCGTCGGAAACCTATGGCTACACCTTC
TRBD1 | TRBJ2-1 | . | TRBV2 | CASGGGTGWGEQFF | TGTGCCAGCGGAGGGGGGACAGGGTGGGGTGAGCAGTTCTTC
. | TRBJ2-1 | . | TRBV7-3 | CASSPQGTSSYNEQFF | TGTGCCAGCAGCCCCCAAGGGACGAGCTCCTACAATGAGCAGTTCTTC